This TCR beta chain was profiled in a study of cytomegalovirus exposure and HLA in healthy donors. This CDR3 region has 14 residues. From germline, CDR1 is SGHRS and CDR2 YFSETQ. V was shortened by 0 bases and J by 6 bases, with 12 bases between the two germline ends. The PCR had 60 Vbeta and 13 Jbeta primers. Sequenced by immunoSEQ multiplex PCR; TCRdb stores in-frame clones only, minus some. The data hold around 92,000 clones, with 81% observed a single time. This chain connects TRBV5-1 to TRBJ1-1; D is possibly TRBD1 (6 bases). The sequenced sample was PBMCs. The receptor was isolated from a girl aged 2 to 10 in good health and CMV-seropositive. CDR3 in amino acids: CASSLGQVNAEAFF. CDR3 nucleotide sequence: TGCGCCAGCAGCTTGGGACAGGTCAATGCTGAAGCTTTCTTT.